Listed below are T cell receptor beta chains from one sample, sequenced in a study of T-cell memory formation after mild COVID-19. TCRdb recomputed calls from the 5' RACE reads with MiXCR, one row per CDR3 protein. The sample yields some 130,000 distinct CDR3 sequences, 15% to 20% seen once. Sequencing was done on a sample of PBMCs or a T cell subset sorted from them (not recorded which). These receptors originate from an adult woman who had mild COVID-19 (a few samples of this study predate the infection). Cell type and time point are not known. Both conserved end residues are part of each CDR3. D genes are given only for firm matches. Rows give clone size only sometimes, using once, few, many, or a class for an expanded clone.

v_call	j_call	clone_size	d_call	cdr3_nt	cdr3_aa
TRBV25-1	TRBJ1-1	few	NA	TGTGCCAGCAGTGAATCTTCGGTATGGGGCCAGCCAGCTTTCTTT	CASSESSVWGQPAFF
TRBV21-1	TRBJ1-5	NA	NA	TGTGCCAGCAGCAAAGGGGGGACAGGGACCAATCAGCCCCAGCATTTT	CASSKGGTGTNQPQHF
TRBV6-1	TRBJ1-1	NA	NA	TGTGCCAGCAGTGAAGGATTTGGGGGGACCACTGAAGCTTTCTTT	CASSEGFGGTTEAFF
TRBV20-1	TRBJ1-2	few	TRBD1	TGCAGTGCTATTGGGACAGGTCCCTATGGCTACACCTTC	CSAIGTGPYGYTF
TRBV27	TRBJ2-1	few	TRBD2	TGTGCCAGCAGTACCCGGGGGACTAGCGGGGAGTCCCCTGAGTTCTTC	CASSTRGTSGESPEFF
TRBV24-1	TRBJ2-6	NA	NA	TGTGCCACCAGTGATTGGGGGGGGGGGCCCAACGTCCTGACTTTC	CATSDWGGGPNVLTF
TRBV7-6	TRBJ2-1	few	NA	TGTGCCAGCAGCCAGAGAGTAGGACAAGCCTACAATGAGCAGTTCTTC	CASSQRVGQAYNEQFF
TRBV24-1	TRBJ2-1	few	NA	TGTGCCACCAGTGATCCCGGCAGGGTGCTCAATGAGCAGTTCTTC	CATSDPGRVLNEQFF
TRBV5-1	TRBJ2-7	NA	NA	TGCGCCAGCAGCTCGCGGACAGTACCCACCTACGAGCAGTACTTC	CASSSRTVPTYEQYF
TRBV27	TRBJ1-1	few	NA	TGTGCCACCTCTCGGGGTTCCATGAACACTGAAGCTTTCTTT	CATSRGSMNTEAFF
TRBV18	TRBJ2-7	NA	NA	TGTGCCAGCTCACCCGGGCAGACCTACGAGCAGTACTTC	CASSPGQTYEQYF
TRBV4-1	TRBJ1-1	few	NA	TGCGCCAGCAGCCAAGAACCTTCTTTGCTAAACACTGAAGCTTTCTTT	CASSQEPSLLNTEAFF
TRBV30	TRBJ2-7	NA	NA	TGTGCCTGGAGTCCTGCAGGCCACGAGCAGTACTTC	CAWSPAGHEQYF
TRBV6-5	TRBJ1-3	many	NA	TGTGCCAGCAGTTACTCTTTAGGGGGAACTGGAAACACCATATATTTT	CASSYSLGGTGNTIYF
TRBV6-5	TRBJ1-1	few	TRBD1	TGTGCCAGCACCGGGACAGGGGGTGGCACTGAAGCTTTCTTT	CASTGTGGGTEAFF
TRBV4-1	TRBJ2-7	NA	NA	TGCGCCAGCAGCCAAGATGGAGGAGGGACGGCCTACGAGCAGTACTTC	CASSQDGGGTAYEQYF
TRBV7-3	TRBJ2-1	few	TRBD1	TGTGCCAGCAGCCCTACAGGGGGCGCTTACAATGAGCAGTTCTTC	CASSPTGGAYNEQFF
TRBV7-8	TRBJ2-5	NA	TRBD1	TGTGCCAGCAGCCTCTCCTGGACAGGGGTGTACGAGACCCAGTACTTC	CASSLSWTGVYETQYF
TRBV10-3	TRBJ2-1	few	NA	TGTGCCATCAGTGCCTTCGGAGGGGATGAGCAGTTCTTC	CAISAFGGDEQFF
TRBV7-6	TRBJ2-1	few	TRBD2	TGTGCCAGCAGCCAGCTAGCGGGGGGGCGTCCTGAGCAGTTCTTC	CASSQLAGGRPEQFF
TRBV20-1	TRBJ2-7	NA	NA	TGCAGTGCCCGGCGTTCCCGAGCGTACGAGCAGTACTTC	CSARRSRAYEQYF
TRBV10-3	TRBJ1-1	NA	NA	TGTGCCATCAGTGCAACGAACACTGAAGCTTTCTTT	CAISATNTEAFF
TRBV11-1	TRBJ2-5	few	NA	TGTGCCAGCAGTTTCGGACAATCTGAGACCCAGTACTTC	CASSFGQSETQYF
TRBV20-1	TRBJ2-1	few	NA	TGCAGTGCTAGAGGTGATAGCTCCTACAATGAGCAGTTCTTC	CSARGDSSYNEQFF
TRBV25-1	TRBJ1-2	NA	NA	TGTGCCAGCAGGGAAGGCTATGGCTACACCTTC	CASREGYGYTF
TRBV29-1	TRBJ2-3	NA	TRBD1	TGCAGCGCAAGGACAGGGGATTATTCGGCAGATACGCAGTATTTT	CSARTGDYSADTQYF
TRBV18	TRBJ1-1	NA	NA	TGTGCCAGCTCACCCTATGTAGAGATGAACACTGAAGCTTTCTTT	CASSPYVEMNTEAFF
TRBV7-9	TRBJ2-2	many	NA	TGTGCCAGCAGCCCGGAGACAGACTTAACCGGGGAGCTGTTTTTT	CASSPETDLTGELFF
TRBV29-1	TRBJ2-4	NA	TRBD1	TGCAGCGTGCAACAGGGGGTCAGGGGTAACATTCAGTACTTC	CSVQQGVRGNIQYF